These 15 T cell receptor beta chains came from one sample sequenced in a study of chemoradiotherapy in HPV16-positive cancers. Generated by immunoSEQ multiplex PCR, the TCRdb table keeps only in-frame clones and is missing some. The sample has tens of thousands of clones, approximately 94% seen once. This sample comprised blood, obtained from a patient who underwent chemoradiotherapy. Receptors were obtained from a human donor with HPV-associated anogenital cancer.

V is TRBV18 and J is TRBJ2-1; 7 bases are shared with TRBD1. J was trimmed by 6 bases and V by 1 base; bases with no gene match: 9. This CDR3 comprises 16 residues. Looked up from germline, CDR1 is KGHSH and CDR2 is LQKENI. The DNA for the CDR3 is TGTGCCAGCTCACCACTTTTTCGACAGGGTAGCAATGAGCAGTTCTTC. The encoded protein is CASSPLFRQGSNEQFF.

The chain employs TRBV19 and TRBJ2-2; 7 positions match TRBD2. Germline-derived CDR1 and CDR2 are LNHDA and SQIVND (reference sequence). With V trimmed by 6 bases and J by 1 base, 8 bases remained unmatched. The CDR3 is 16 residues long. The CDR3 loop is CASRILSGVNTGELFF. DNA for the CDR3: TGTGCCAGTAGGATCCTGAGCGGGGTGAACACCGGGGAGCTGTTTTTT.

The V and J genes are TRBV27 and TRBJ1-2; 7 nucleotides agree with TRBD1. The CDR3 consists of 13 residues. The germline V gene encodes CDR1 MNHEY and CDR2 SMNVEV (reference sequence). With 6 bases clipped from V and 4 bases from J, the junction kept 5 bases outside the gene matches. In DNA, the CDR3 is TGTGCCAGCAGCCCGGGACAGTCCTATGGCTACACCTTC. This sequence encodes CASSPGQSYGYTF.

This chain links TRBV29-1 with TRBJ1-2; D is unclear. CDR3 size: 13 residues. Trimming left V 1 base short and J 4 bases short, with 10 bases between. Germline CDR1 is SQVTM and CDR2 is ANQGSEA. This CDR3 reads CSVEGIRGYGYTF. The CDR3 bases are TGCAGCGTTGAAGGCATTAGAGGCTATGGCTACACCTTC.

The chain joins TRBV6-1 to TRBJ2-7; D uncertain. Trimming took 3 bases from V and 4 from J, leaving 16 bases between them. Germline V lookup: CDR1 MNHNS, CDR2 SASEGT. CDR3 length equals 15 residues. This CDR3 reads CASSEAPAEVYEQYF. As DNA, the CDR3 is TGTGCCAGCAGTGAGGCACCGGCTGAAGTATACGAGCAGTACTTC.

The rearrangement links TRBV5-8 to TRBJ1-5, with D maybe TRBD1 (5 bases). Germline V CDR1 and CDR2: SGHTS, YDEGEE. V dropped 5 bases and J dropped 7 bases, with 16 bases sitting between them. The CDR3 consists of 14 residues. The CDR3 coding sequence is TGTGCCAGCAGGGGAGGGGATTTCAACCAGCCCCAGCATTTT. It encodes CASRGGDFNQPQHF.

The chain links TRBV4-3 to TRBJ1-1; 7 bases fit TRBD1. CDR1 and CDR2 (germline): LGHNA, YSLEER. CDR3 length equals 15 residues. After removal of 4 bases from V and 0 bases from J, the junction contained 5 bases not matched to a gene. The CDR3 region is CASSLLQGMNTEAFF. The DNA of the CDR3 is TGCGCCAGCAGCCTCCTACAGGGGATGAACACTGAAGCTTTCTTT.

V gene TRBV11-3 combines with J gene TRBJ2-3, with D possibly called TRBD1 or TRBD2 (5 bases each). The length of the CDR3 is 16 residues. Germline assignment: CDR1 SGHNT and CDR2 YENEEA. Trimming pared 5 bases from V and 2 bases from J, leaving 17 bases between. The CDR3 loop is CASSQPGPLFTDTQYF. Here the CDR3 DNA reads TGTGCCAGCAGCCAACCGGGACCTCTATTCACAGATACGCAGTATTTT.

The gene calls are TRBV18 and TRBJ2-5; TRBD2 is a possible D gene (5 bases). This CDR3 region has 13 residues. CDR1 and CDR2 (germline): KGHSH, LQKENI. The V end was cut by 4 bases, the J end by 5 bases, with 11 bases between. CDR3 region: CASSLRGMETQYF. The DNA for the CDR3 is TGTGCCAGCTCACTTCGGGGAATGGAGACCCAGTACTTC.

The chain carries TRBV19 and TRBJ2-1; 7 bases map to TRBD1. V shed 5 bases, J shed 8 bases, and the junction held 6 bases outside the gene matches. CDR1 is LNHDA, CDR2 SQIVND, per germline (reference sequence). CDR3 size: 13 residues. CDR3: CASSVDRVYEQFF. Written as DNA, the CDR3 is TGTGCCAGTAGTGTCGACAGGGTCTATGAGCAGTTCTTC. Together with reference TRBV19 and TRBJ2-1, the CDR3 gives the full variable domain: DGGITQSPKYLFRKEGQNVTLSCEQNLNHDAMYWYRQDPGQGLRLIYYSQIVNDFQKGDIAEGYSVSREKKESFPLTVTSAQKNPTAFYLCASSVDRVYEQFFGPGTRLTVL.

The chain carries TRBV28 and TRBJ2-1; D unresolved. The CDR3 has 13 residues. With 5 bases removed from V and 4 bases from J, the gap between germline ends came to 9 bases. Germline V gene data show CDR1 as MDHEN and CDR2 as SYDVKM. The CDR3 loop is CASSETGYNEQFF. CDR3 DNA: TGTGCCAGCAGTGAGACCGGGTACAATGAGCAGTTCTTC.

The CDR3 protein is CASSDGVGSSGNTIYF. The CDR3 DNA follows: TGTGCCAGCTCAGACGGGGTGGGATCCTCTGGAAACACCATATATTTT. The chain recombines TRBV18 with TRBJ1-3; D gene unclear. The germline gives CDR1 KGHSH, CDR2 LQKENI. V lost 5 bases, J lost 0 bases, and 14 bases lay in between. There are 16 residues in the CDR3.

The genes are TRBV6-5 and TRBJ2-7, with 8 bases identical to TRBD1. The CDR3 loop spans 13 amino acids. Germline values: CDR1 MNHEY, CDR2 SVGAGI. Trimming removed 10 bases from V and 2 bases from J; junction bases left unmatched: 7. The CDR3 DNA follows: TGTGCCACCAGGACAGGGAACACCTACGAGCAGTACTTC. Protein sequence: CATRTGNTYEQYF.

This clone was detected once. The chain recombines TRBV7-2 with TRBJ2-2; D unclear. The germline V gene has CDR1 SGHTA and CDR2 FQGNSA. Trimming pared 1 base from V and 0 bases from J, leaving 6 bases between. CDR3 length: 15 residues. CDR3 in DNA: TGTGCCAGCAGCTTAGAGGGATCGAACACCGGGGAGCTGTTTTTT. Residues: CASSLEGSNTGELFF.

The chain uses TRBV2 and TRBJ2-3; 7 bases are shared with TRBD1. V was clipped by 7 bases and J by 5 bases; unmatched bases: 6. CDR1 and CDR2 (germline): SNHLY, FYNNEI. This CDR3 is built from 13 residues. The CDR3 is CASKGQGEDTQYF. CDR3 in DNA: TGTGCCAGCAAGGGGCAGGGGGAAGATACGCAGTATTTT.